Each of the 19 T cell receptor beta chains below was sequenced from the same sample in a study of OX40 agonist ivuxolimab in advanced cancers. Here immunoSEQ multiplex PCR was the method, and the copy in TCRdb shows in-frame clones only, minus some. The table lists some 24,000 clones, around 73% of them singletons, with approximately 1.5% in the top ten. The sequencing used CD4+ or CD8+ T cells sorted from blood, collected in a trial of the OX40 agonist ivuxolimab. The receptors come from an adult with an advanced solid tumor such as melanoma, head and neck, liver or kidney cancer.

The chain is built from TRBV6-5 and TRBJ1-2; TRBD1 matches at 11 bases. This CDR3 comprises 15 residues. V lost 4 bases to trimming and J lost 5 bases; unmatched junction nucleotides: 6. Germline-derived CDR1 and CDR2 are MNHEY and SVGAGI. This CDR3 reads CASSLDRGQVYGYTF. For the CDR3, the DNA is TGTGCCAGCAGTTTGGACAGGGGGCAGGTTTATGGCTACACCTTC.

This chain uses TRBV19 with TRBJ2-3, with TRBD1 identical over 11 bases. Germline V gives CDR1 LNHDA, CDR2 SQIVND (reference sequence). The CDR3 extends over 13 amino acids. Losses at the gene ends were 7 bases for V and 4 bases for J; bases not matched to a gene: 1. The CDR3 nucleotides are TGTGCCAGTACGGACAGGGGGCCAGATACGCAGTATTTT. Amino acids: CASTDRGPDTQYF.

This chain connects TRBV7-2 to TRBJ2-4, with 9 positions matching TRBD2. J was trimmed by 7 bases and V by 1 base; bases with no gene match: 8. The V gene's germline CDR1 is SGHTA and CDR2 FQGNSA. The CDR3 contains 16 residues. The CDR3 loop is CASSLGGTSQMNIQYF. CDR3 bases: TGTGCCAGCAGCTTAGGGGGGACTAGCCAGATGAACATTCAGTACTTC.

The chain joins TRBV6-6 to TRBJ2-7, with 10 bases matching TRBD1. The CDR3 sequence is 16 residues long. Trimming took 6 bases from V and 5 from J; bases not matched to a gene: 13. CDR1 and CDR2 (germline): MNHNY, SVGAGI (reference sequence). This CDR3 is CASRKITGTGENEQYF. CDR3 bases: TGTGCCAGCAGAAAAATCACCGGGACAGGGGAGAACGAGCAGTACTTC.

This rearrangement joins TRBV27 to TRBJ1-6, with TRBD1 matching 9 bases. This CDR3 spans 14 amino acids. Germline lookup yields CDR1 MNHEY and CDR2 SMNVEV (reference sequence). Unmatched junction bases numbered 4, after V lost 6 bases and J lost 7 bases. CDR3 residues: CASRTGQGNSPLHF. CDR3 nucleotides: TGTGCCAGCAGAACCGGACAGGGGAATTCACCCCTCCACTTT.

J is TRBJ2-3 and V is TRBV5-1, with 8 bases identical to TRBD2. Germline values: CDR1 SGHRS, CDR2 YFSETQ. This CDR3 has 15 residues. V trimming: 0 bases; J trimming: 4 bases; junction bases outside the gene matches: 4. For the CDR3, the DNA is TGCGCCAGCAGCTTGGACGGGGGGGCCGCAGATACGCAGTATTTT. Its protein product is CASSLDGGAADTQYF.

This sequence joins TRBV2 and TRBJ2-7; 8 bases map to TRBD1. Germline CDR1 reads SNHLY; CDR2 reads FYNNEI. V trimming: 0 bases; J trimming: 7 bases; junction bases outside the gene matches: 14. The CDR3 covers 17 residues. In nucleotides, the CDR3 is TGTGCCAGCAGTGAAGCGGGGGCAGGGGGCGGCCCTAGGGAGCAGTACTTC. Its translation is CASSEAGAGGGPREQYF.

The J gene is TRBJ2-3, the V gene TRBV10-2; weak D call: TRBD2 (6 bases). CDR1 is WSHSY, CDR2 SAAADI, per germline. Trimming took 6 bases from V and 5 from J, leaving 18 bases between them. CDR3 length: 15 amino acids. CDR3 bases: TGCGCCAGCAGGGACGGGGGAGCGCGGGGAGATACGCAGTATTTT. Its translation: CASRDGGARGDTQYF.

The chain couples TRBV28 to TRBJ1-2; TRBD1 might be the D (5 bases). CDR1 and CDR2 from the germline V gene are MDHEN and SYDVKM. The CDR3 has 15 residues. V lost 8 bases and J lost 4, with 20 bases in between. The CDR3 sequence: CASGTSGRMGYGYTF. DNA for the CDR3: TGTGCCAGCGGAACATCAGGGAGGATGGGCTATGGCTACACCTTC.

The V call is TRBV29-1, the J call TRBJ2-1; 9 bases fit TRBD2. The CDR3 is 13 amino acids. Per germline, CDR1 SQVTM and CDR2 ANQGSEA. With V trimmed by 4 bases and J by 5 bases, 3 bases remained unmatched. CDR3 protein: CSVVSGGHNEQFF. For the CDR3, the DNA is TGCAGCGTTGTCAGCGGGGGGCACAATGAGCAGTTCTTC.

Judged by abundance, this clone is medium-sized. The CDR3 DNA reads TGTGCCATCAAGGACAGCCAGAACACTGAAGCTTTCTTT. Amino acid sequence: CAIKDSQNTEAFF. This chain uses TRBV10-3 with TRBJ1-1; the D gene is possibly TRBD1 (6 bases). Trimming left V 7 bases short and J 1 base short, with 10 bases between. The CDR3 covers 13 residues. Germline lookup yields CDR1 ENHRY and CDR2 SYGVKD.

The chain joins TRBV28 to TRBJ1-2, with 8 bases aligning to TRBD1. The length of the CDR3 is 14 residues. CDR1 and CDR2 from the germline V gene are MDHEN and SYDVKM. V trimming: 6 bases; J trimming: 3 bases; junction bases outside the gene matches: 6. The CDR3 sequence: CASREDREDYGYTF. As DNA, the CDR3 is TGTGCCAGCAGAGAGGACAGGGAGGACTATGGCTACACCTTC.

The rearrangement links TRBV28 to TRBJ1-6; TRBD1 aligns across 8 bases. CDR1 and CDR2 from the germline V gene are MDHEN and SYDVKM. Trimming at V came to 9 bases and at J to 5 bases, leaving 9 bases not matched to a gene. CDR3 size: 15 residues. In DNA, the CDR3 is TGTGCCAGTGTACGGGGGACAGGCGATAATTCACCCCTCCACTTT. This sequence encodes CASVRGTGDNSPLHF.

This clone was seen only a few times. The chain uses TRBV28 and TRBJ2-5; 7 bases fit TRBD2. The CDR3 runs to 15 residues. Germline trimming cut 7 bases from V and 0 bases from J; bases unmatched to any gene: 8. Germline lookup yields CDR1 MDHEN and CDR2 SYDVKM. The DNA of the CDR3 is TGTGCCAGCAATACGCTTAGCGGGTACCAAGAGACCCAGTACTTC. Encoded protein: CASNTLSGYQETQYF.

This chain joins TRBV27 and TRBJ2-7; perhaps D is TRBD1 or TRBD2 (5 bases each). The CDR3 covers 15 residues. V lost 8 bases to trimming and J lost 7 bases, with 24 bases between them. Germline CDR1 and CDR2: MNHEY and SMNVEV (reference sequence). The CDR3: CASVNSPGPWSEQYF. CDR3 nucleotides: TGTGCCAGCGTAAATAGTCCGGGACCGTGGAGTGAGCAGTACTTC.

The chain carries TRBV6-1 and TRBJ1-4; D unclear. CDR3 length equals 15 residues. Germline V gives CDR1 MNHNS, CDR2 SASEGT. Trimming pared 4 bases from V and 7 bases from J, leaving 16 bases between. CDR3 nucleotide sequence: TGTGCCAGCAGTGGGGTAGAAGGGATAGGTGAAAAACTGTTTTTT. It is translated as CASSGVEGIGEKLFF.

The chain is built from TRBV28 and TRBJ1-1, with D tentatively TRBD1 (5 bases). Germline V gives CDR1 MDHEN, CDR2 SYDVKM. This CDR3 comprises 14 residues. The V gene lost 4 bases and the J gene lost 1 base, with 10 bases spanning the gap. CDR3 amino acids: CASSSWRGNTEAFF. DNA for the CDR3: TGTGCCAGCAGTTCTTGGAGGGGGAACACTGAAGCTTTCTTT.

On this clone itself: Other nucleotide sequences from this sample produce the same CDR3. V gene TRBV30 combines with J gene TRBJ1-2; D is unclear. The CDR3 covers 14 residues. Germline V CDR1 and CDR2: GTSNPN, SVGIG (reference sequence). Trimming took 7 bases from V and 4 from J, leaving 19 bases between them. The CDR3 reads CASPLSTNFYGYTF. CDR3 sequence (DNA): TGTGCCTCCCCATTGTCCACCAACTTCTATGGCTACACCTTC.

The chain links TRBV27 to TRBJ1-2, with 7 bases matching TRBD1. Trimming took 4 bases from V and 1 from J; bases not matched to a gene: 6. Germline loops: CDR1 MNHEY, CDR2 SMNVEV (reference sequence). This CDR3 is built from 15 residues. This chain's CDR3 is CASSSWTGINYGYTF. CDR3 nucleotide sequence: TGTGCCAGCAGTTCTTGGACAGGCATTAACTATGGCTACACCTTC.